The clone carrying this T cell receptor beta chain was detected only a few times. The CDR3 totals 15 residues. From germline, CDR1 is LNHDA and CDR2 SQIVND (reference sequence). Germline trimming cut 5 bases from V and 5 bases from J; bases unmatched to any gene: 9. These data are taken from a study of blood T cell repertoires in COVID-19. The wider study: Whether acute or convalescent, the COVID-19 samples came from the United States, Italy and Spain.

As originally analysed: Scientists estimated how many nucleated cells there were by amplifying reference gene primers. The method was immunoSEQ multiplex PCR; TCRdb's version includes in-frame clones alone and lacks a portion of them. D and trimming were read from the DNA, whereas the V and J calls and clone size are those reported in that table. The sample contains roughly 120,000 clones, about 88% of which appear only once. The clonotype was recovered from a man aged 60-69 years with COVID-19, enrolled during active disease. Sequencing input: peripheral blood. The rearrangement joins TRBV19 to TRBJ2-1; 7 bases align to TRBD1. The CDR3 DNA is TGTGCCAGTAGTCTTTTGCAGGGGGAAAACAATGAGCAGTTCTTC. It codes for CASSLLQGENNEQFF.